A single sample is the source of the 10 T cell receptor beta chains below, sequenced in a study of cytomegalovirus exposure and HLA in healthy donors. TCRdb's copy holds only in-frame clones and misses some; the assay was immunoSEQ multiplex PCR. Among some 330,000 clones listed, 86% were seen once. Sequences were obtained from PBMCs. These receptors all stem from a woman between 18 and 30 years old in good health and CMV-seronegative.

The genes are TRBV30 and TRBJ2-7; D gene unclear. The germline CDR1 and CDR2 sequences are GTSNPN and SVGIG (reference sequence). The CDR3 is 15 amino acids. Between the trimmed V and J ends, which lost 0 bases and 3 bases, there was a span of 15 bases. CDR3 region: CAWSVPRNALYEQYF. The CDR3 DNA reads as TGTGCCTGGAGTGTACCCAGGAATGCCCTCTACGAGCAGTACTTC.

The chain combines TRBV5-1 with TRBJ1-2, with 7 bases aligning to TRBD1. The germline V gene has CDR1 SGHRS and CDR2 YFSETQ. This CDR3 has 11 residues. V shed 6 bases and J 4 bases; nucleotides not matched to a gene: 0. In nucleotides, the CDR3 is TGCGCCAGCACAGGGGGCTATGGCTACACCTTC. Its protein product is CASTGGYGYTF.

This clone has a handful of counts. CDR3 in DNA: TGCGCCAGCGACCGGGAGGGTAGCGGTCCATGGAGTGAGCAGTTCTTC. Amino acids: CASDREGSGPWSEQFF. The rearrangement joins TRBV5-1 to TRBJ2-1; 8 bases line up with TRBD2. The CDR3 has 16 residues. V lost 7 bases and J lost 9; bases outside the gene matches: 18. The germline gives CDR1 SGHRS, CDR2 YFSETQ.

The gene calls are TRBV29-1 and TRBJ1-2; 7 bases align to TRBD1. Germline V gene sequence: CDR1 SQVTM, CDR2 ANQGSEA. V lost 6 bases and J lost 4; bases outside the gene matches: 11. The CDR3 has 14 amino acids. The CDR3 loop reads CSVQTGAGGYGYTF. The CDR3 DNA follows: TGCAGCGTACAAACGGGGGCAGGGGGCTATGGCTACACCTTC.

The rearrangement links TRBV2 to TRBJ2-7; 7 bases are shared with TRBD2. Germline loops: CDR1 SNHLY, CDR2 FYNNEI. CDR3 length: 15 amino acids. After removal of 0 bases from V and 2 bases from J, the junction contained 4 bases not matched to a gene. CDR3 DNA: TGTGCCAGCAGTGAAGCGGGGGGAGGGCCCTACGAGCAGTACTTC. Translated: CASSEAGGGPYEQYF.

The chain employs TRBV30 and TRBJ1-2; tentatively, D is TRBD1 (6 bases). Between the trimmed V and J ends, which lost 0 bases and 7 bases, there was a span of 12 bases. The CDR3 sequence is 13 residues long. Germline V gives CDR1 GTSNPN, CDR2 SVGIG (reference sequence). CDR3 DNA: TGTGCCTGGAGTGTAACACAGGGTTCTGGCTACACCTTC. Protein product: CAWSVTQGSGYTF.

This sequence joins TRBV4-3 and TRBJ1-1; tentative D call: TRBD1 (5 bases). The CDR3 covers 14 residues. V gave up 3 bases and J gave up 6 bases, with 14 bases separating them. In germline, CDR1 is LGHNA, CDR2 YSLEER. The CDR3 nucleotides are TGCGCCAGCAGCCACCTGGAGGGGAGGGCTGAAGCTTTCTTT. It encodes CASSHLEGRAEAFF.

This clone was seen once. The chain uses TRBV4-1 and TRBJ2-7; D is perhaps TRBD1 (7 bases). This CDR3 region has 14 residues. V lost 1 base and J lost 3, with 10 bases in between. Germline V gene data show CDR1 as MGHRA and CDR2 as YSYEKL. CDR3 sequence: CASSQGRDSYEQYF. The CDR3 DNA sequence: TGCGCCAGCAGCCAAGGGCGGGACAGCTACGAGCAGTACTTC.

The rearrangement links TRBV6-6 to TRBJ2-5, with 8 bases that match TRBD2. Germline V lookup: CDR1 MNHNY, CDR2 SVGAGI (reference sequence). V trimming: 5 bases; J trimming: 5 bases; junction bases outside the gene matches: 4. CDR3 length: 13 residues. The CDR3 here is CASSGAGGETQYF. For the CDR3, the DNA is TGTGCCAGCAGTGGGGCGGGAGGTGAGACCCAGTACTTC.

This chain links TRBV28 with TRBJ2-7; no firm D call. The CDR3 contains 12 residues. V was cut by 7 bases and J by 6 bases, with 13 bases left in between. The germline gives CDR1 MDHEN, CDR2 SYDVKM. The CDR3 spells CASTNGVREQYF. Here the CDR3 DNA reads TGTGCCAGCACCAACGGAGTTCGCGAGCAGTACTTC. Complete variable domain (other parts from reference TRBV28 and TRBJ2-7): DVKVTQSSRYLVKRTGEKVFLECVQDMDHENMFWYRQDPGLGLRLIYFSYDVKMKEKGDIPEGYSVSREKKERFSLILESASTNQTSMYLCASTNGVREQYFGPGTRLTVT.